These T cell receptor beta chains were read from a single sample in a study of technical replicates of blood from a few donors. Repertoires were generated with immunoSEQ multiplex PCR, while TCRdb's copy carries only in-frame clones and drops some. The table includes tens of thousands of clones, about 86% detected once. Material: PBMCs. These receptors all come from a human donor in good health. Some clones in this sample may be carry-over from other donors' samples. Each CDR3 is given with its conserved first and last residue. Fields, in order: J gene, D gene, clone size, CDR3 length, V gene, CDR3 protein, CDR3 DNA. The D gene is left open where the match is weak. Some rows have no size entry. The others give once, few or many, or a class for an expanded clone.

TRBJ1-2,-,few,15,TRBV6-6,CASSYTTGLGYGYTF,TGTGCCAGCAGTTACACCACAGGGTTAGGCTATGGCTACACCTTC
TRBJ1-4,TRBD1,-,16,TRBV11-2,CASSLLGQSLNEKLFF,TGTGCCAGCAGCTTATTGGGACAGAGCCTTAATGAAAAACTGTTTTTT
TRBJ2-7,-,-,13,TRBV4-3,CASSQAQGYEQYF,TGCGCCAGCAGCCAAGCCCAGGGATATGAGCAGTACTTC
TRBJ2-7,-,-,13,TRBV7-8,CASSPRGAYEQYF,TGTGCCAGCAGCCCCAGGGGGGCCTACGAGCAGTACTTC
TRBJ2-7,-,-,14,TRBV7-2,CASSLVQGTYEQYF,TGTGCCAGCAGCTTAGTTCAGGGAACCTACGAGCAGTACTTC
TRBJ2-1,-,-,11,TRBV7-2,CASSLGGLKFF,TGTGCCAGCAGCTTAGGGGGCTTAAAGTTCTTC
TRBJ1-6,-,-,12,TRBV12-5,CASGLDSHDLHF,TGTGCTAGTGGTTTGGACTCCCACGACCTCCACTTT
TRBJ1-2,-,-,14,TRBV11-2,CASSLAGQPSGYTF,TGTGCCAGCAGCTTAGCTGGACAGCCATCTGGCTACACCTTC
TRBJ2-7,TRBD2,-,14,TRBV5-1,CASSFAGASYEQYF,TGCGCCAGCAGCTTCGCGGGAGCCTCCTACGAGCAGTACTTC
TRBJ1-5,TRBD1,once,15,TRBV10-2,CASTGDRSGNQPQHF,TGCGCCAGCACTGGGGACAGGTCAGGCAATCAGCCCCAGCATTTT
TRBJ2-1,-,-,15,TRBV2,CASSEGQVSYNEQFF,TGTGCCAGCAGTGAAGGCCAGGTCAGCTACAATGAGCAGTTCTTC
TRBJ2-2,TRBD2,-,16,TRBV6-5,CASSSEGLAKGGELFF,TGTGCCAGCAGTTCGGAGGGACTAGCGAAGGGCGGGGAGCTGTTTTTT
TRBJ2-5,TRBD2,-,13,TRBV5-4,CASSGGGKETQYF,TGTGCCAGCAGCGGGGGGGGGAAAGAGACCCAGTACTTC
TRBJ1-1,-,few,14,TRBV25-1,CASSEYWQGTEAFF,TGTGCCAGCAGTGAATACTGGCAGGGCACTGAAGCTTTCTTT
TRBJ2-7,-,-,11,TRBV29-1,CSGGGSYEQYF,TGCAGCGGCGGGGGCTCGTACGAGCAGTACTTC
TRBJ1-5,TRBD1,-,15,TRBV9,CASSVTGAGGQPQHF,TGTGCCAGCAGCGTAACAGGGGCGGGGGGTCAGCCCCAGCATTTT
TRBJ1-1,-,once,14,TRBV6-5,CASSYSTGSTEAFF,TGTGCCAGCAGTTACTCGACGGGGAGTACTGAAGCTTTCTTT
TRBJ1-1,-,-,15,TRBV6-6,CASRGGGGKSTEAFF,TGTGCCAGCAGGGGAGGGGGGGGAAAGAGCACTGAAGCTTTCTTT
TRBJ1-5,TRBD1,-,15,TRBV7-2,CASSLAAGGPQPQHF,TGTGCCAGCAGCTTAGCGGCAGGGGGCCCTCAGCCCCAGCATTTT
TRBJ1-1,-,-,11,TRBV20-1,CSARPGLEAFF,TGCAGTGCCAGGCCAGGGCTTGAAGCTTTCTTT
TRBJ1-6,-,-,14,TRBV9,CASSTQGRDSPLHF,TGTGCCAGCAGCACACAGGGTCGAGATTCACCCCTCCACTTT
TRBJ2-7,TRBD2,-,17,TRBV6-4,CASSDSGGGKSSYEQYF,TGTGCCAGCAGTGACTCTGGCGGGGGAAAGAGCTCCTACGAGCAGTACTTC
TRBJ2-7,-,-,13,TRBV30,CASNRDTVYEQYF,TGTGCCTCCAACCGGGACACAGTCTACGAGCAGTACTTC
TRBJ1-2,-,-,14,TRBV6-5,CASSYFRGLGGYTF,TGTGCCAGCAGTTACTTTCGGGGTTTAGGAGGCTACACCTTC
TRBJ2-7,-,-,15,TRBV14,CASSQGSRMTYEQYF,TGTGCCAGCAGCCAAGGGAGCAGAATGACCTACGAGCAGTACTTC
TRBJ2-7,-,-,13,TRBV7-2,CASTSDSLYEQYF,TGTGCCAGCACATCTGACAGCCTCTACGAGCAGTACTTC
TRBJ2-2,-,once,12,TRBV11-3,CASSPRSGELFF,TGTGCCAGCAGCCCCCGGTCCGGGGAGCTGTTTTTT
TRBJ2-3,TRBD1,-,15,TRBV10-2,CASTDRAYGTDTQYF,TGCGCCAGCACGGACAGGGCCTACGGCACAGATACGCAGTATTTT
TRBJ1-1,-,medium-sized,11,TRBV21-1,CASSTGDEAFF,TGTGCCAGCAGCACTGGAGATGAAGCTTTCTTT
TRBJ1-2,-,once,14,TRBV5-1,CASSLGTGDYGYTF,TGCGCCAGCAGCTTGGGCACGGGGGACTATGGCTACACCTTC
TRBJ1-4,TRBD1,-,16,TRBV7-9,CASSFPTGGLNEKLFF,TGTGCCAGCAGCTTCCCGACAGGGGGCCTTAATGAAAAACTGTTTTTT
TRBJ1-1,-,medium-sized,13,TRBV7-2,CASNWGPNTEAFF,TGTGCCAGCAACTGGGGGCCGAACACTGAAGCTTTCTTT
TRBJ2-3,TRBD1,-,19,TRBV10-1,CARYLGTGGRRGITDTQYF,TGCGCCAGATACTTGGGGACAGGGGGGCGCCGGGGTATTACAGATACGCAGTATTTT
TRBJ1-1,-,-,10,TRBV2,CASRVASAFF,TGTGCCAGCAGAGTAGCTAGCGCTTTCTTT
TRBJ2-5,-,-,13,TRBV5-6,CASSTQNQETQYF,TGTGCCAGCAGCACGCAGAACCAAGAGACCCAGTACTTC
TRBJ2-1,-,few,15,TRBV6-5,CASRPRPGTGSEQFF,TGTGCCAGCAGACCCCGTCCCGGGACCGGGAGTGAGCAGTTCTTC
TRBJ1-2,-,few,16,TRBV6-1,CASSEEGGVGLNGYTF,TGTGCCAGCAGTGAAGAGGGGGGGGTAGGGTTGAATGGCTACACCTTC
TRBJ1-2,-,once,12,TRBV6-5,CASSSGLYGYTF,TGTGCCAGCAGTTCTGGGCTCTATGGCTACACCTTC
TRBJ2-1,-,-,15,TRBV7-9,CASSAGTLSFNEQFF,TGTGCCAGCAGCGCTGGGACTCTGTCTTTCAATGAGCAGTTCTTC
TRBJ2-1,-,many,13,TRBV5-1,CASSLAGINEQFF,TGCGCCAGCAGCTTGGCGGGGATCAATGAGCAGTTCTTC
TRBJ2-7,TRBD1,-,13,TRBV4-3,CASSHRQGDEQYF,TGCGCCAGCAGCCACCGACAGGGGGACGAGCAGTACTTC
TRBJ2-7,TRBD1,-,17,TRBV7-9,CASSLTGGRQGGYEQYF,TGTGCCAGCAGCTTAACTGGTGGGCGACAGGGTGGCTACGAGCAGTACTTC
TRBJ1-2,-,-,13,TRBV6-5,CASTDTPSKGYTF,TGTGCCAGCACTGATACTCCCTCGAAGGGCTACACCTTC
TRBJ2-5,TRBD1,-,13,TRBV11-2,CASSSQGWETQYF,TGTGCCAGCAGCTCACAGGGGTGGGAGACCCAGTACTTC
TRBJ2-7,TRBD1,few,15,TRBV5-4,CASRRGQERTYEQYF,TGTGCCAGCAGACGGGGACAGGAGAGGACCTACGAGCAGTACTTC
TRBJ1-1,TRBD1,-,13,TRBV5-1,CASGDSINTEAFF,TGCGCCAGCGGGGACAGTATTAACACTGAAGCTTTCTTT
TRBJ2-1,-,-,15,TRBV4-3,CASSQEDRPYNEQFF,TGCGCCAGCAGCCAAGAAGACAGGCCATACAATGAGCAGTTCTTC
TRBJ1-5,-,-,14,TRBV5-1,CASSAGDLGQPQHF,TGCGCCAGCAGCGCAGGGGATTTGGGTCAGCCCCAGCATTTT
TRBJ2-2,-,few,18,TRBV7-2,CASSLQADQRLNTGELFF,TGTGCCAGCAGCTTGCAAGCGGACCAACGTCTGAACACCGGGGAGCTGTTTTTT
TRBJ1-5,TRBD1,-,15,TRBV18,CASSPTGGNNQPQHF,TGTGCCAGCTCACCGACAGGGGGCAACAATCAGCCCCAGCATTTT
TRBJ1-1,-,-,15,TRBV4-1,CASSQDARGWTEAFF,TGCGCCAGCAGCCAAGATGCGCGGGGGTGGACTGAAGCTTTCTTT
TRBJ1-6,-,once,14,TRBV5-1,CASSLGNEGSPLHF,TGCGCCAGCAGCTTGGGCAATGAGGGCTCACCCCTCCACTTT
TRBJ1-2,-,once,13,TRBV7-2,CASSLVIGYGYTF,TGTGCCAGCAGCTTAGTAATCGGTTATGGCTACACCTTC
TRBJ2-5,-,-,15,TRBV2,CASILTRGPLETQYF,TGTGCCAGCATTTTGACCAGGGGCCCTTTAGAGACCCAGTACTTC
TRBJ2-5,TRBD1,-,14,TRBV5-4,CASSGQGLQETQYF,TGTGCCAGCAGCGGACAGGGCCTTCAAGAGACCCAGTACTTC
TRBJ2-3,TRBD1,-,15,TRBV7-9,CASSTGQQGTDTQYF,TGTGCCAGCAGCACGGGACAGCAAGGCACAGATACGCAGTATTTT
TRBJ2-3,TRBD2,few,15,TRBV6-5,CASSRTSGSTDTQYF,TGTGCCAGCAGCCGGACTAGCGGAAGCACAGATACGCAGTATTTT
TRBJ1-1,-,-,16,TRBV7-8,CASSLEAYGVNTEAFF,TGTGCCAGCAGCTTAGAAGCTTACGGGGTTAACACTGAAGCTTTCTTT
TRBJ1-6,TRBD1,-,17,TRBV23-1,CASMAAPGQGSTAPLHF,TGCGCCAGCATGGCAGCCCCGGGACAGGGGAGTACGGCACCCCTCCACTTT
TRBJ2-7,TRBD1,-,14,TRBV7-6,CASSMPGQGGEQYF,TGTGCCAGCAGTATGCCGGGACAGGGCGGCGAGCAGTACTTC